These T cell receptor beta chains were read from a single sample in a study of blood T cell repertoires in COVID-19. The protocol was immunoSEQ multiplex PCR, while the TCRdb copy is restricted to in-frame clones and leaves out a portion. Here the sample spans 80,000 to 130,000 clones, 88% being singletons. The specimen sequenced was peripheral blood. The source of these receptors is a woman aged 60-70 years with acute or convalescent COVID-19. Both conserved end residues are part of each CDR3. The order of the fields is J gene, CDR3 length, V gene, clone size, D gene, CDR3 DNA, CDR3 protein. The D gene is left open where the match is weak. Clone size is stated in some rows and not others, as once, few, many or a class when expanded.

J: TRBJ2-6; length: 20; V: TRBV10-3; size: -; D: TRBD2; DNA: TGTGCCATCAGTGAGTTTTTTAGACTAGCGGGAGTCTCCGGGGCCAACGTCCTGACTTTC; CDR3: CAISEFFRLAGVSGANVLTF
J: TRBJ2-2; length: 15; V: TRBV11-2; size: -; D: -; DNA: TGTGCCAGCAGCTTAGGGGGGCACGGCACCGGGGAGCTGTTTTTT; CDR3: CASSLGGHGTGELFF
J: TRBJ2-7; length: 16; V: TRBV3-1/TRBV3-2; size: -; D: TRBD2; DNA: TGTGCCAGCAGCCAAGGACTAGCGGGAGCCGGGTACGAGCAGTACTTC; CDR3: CASSQGLAGAGYEQYF
J: TRBJ1-2; length: 16; V: TRBV28; size: -; D: TRBD1; DNA: TGTGCCAGCAGTTTACCCTGGACAGGGAGGGGCTATGGCTACACCTTC; CDR3: CASSLPWTGRGYGYTF
J: TRBJ1-2; length: 13; V: TRBV3-1/TRBV3-2; size: few; D: TRBD1; DNA: TGTGCCAGCAGCCCAGGGGGCAACTATGGCTACACCTTC; CDR3: CASSPGGNYGYTF
J: TRBJ2-1; length: 16; V: TRBV2; size: -; D: TRBD1; DNA: TGTGCCAGCAGTCCCCCGGGACAGGGCCGTATCAATGAGCAGTTCTTC; CDR3: CASSPPGQGRINEQFF
J: TRBJ2-3; length: 18; V: TRBV3-1/TRBV3-2; size: -; D: TRBD2; DNA: TGTGCCAGCAGCCAGACACCGACTAGCGGCGGGGGGACAGATACGCAGTATTTT; CDR3: CASSQTPTSGGGTDTQYF
J: TRBJ1-1; length: 14; V: TRBV5-1; size: -; D: -; DNA: TGCGCCAGCAGCCCCGGGACATTGAACACTGAAGCTTTCTTT; CDR3: CASSPGTLNTEAFF
J: TRBJ2-3; length: 16; V: TRBV19; size: -; D: -; DNA: TGTGCCAGTAAGGCTCGTCGTGACTTTAACACAGATACGCAGTATTTT; CDR3: CASKARRDFNTDTQYF
J: TRBJ1-2; length: 17; V: TRBV19; size: -; D: TRBD1; DNA: TGTGCCAGTAGTTCGCCCCGAACAGGGGGAGAAGGATATGGCTACACCTTC; CDR3: CASSSPRTGGEGYGYTF
J: TRBJ1-5; length: 15; V: TRBV6-5; size: once; D: TRBD1; DNA: TGTGCCAGCAGTTTTGGCACAGGGGGCGATCAGCCCCAGCATTTT; CDR3: CASSFGTGGDQPQHF
J: TRBJ1-2; length: 14; V: TRBV18; size: -; D: -; DNA: TGTGCCAGCTCACCTAATGAGGGTGGCTATGGCTACACCTTC; CDR3: CASSPNEGGYGYTF
J: TRBJ2-7; length: 13; V: TRBV5-8; size: -; D: TRBD1; DNA: TGTGCCAGCGGGTTAGGGGGCGGATACGAGCAGTACTTC; CDR3: CASGLGGGYEQYF
J: TRBJ1-1; length: 13; V: TRBV3-1/TRBV3-2; size: -; D: -; DNA: TGTGCCAGCAGCCCCGAACTAGACGCTGAAGCTTTCTTT; CDR3: CASSPELDAEAFF
J: TRBJ1-1; length: 14; V: TRBV5-1; size: -; D: -; DNA: TGCGCCAGCAGCCGACAGACTTTGAACACTGAAGCTTTCTTT; CDR3: CASSRQTLNTEAFF
J: TRBJ2-1; length: 15; V: TRBV14; size: -; D: -; DNA: TGTGCCAGCAGCCCCGGGACTCACATGATTGATGAGCAGTTCTTC; CDR3: CASSPGTHMIDEQFF
J: TRBJ2-3; length: 11; V: TRBV29-1; size: -; D: -; DNA: TGCAGCGCGCCACAGGGAGATACGCAGTATTTT; CDR3: CSAPQGDTQYF
J: TRBJ1-2; length: 13; V: TRBV18; size: -; D: TRBD1; DNA: TGTGCCAGCTCACAGGACAGGGCCTATGGCTACACCTTC; CDR3: CASSQDRAYGYTF
J: TRBJ1-1; length: 14; V: TRBV6-5; size: -; D: -; DNA: TGTGCCAGCAGCTCCTCGGCGGGGACCACTGAAGCTTTCTTT; CDR3: CASSSSAGTTEAFF
J: TRBJ2-2; length: 17; V: TRBV4-2; size: -; D: TRBD2; DNA: TGTGCCAGCACCGAAACCTGGGGGGGGATTAGCACCGGGGAGCTGTTTTTT; CDR3: CASTETWGGISTGELFF
J: TRBJ2-3; length: 16; V: TRBV19; size: -; D: TRBD2; DNA: TGTGCCAGTAGTCTCCGGGGCGGGAGCCCTACAGATACGCAGTATTTT; CDR3: CASSLRGGSPTDTQYF
J: TRBJ2-2; length: 19; V: TRBV5-1; size: -; D: TRBD2; DNA: TGCGCCATCCAAGGGACTAGCGGGAAAAGGGGACTTAACACCGGGGAGCTGTTTTTT; CDR3: CAIQGTSGKRGLNTGELFF
J: TRBJ2-1; length: 15; V: TRBV6-5; size: -; D: TRBD2; DNA: TGTGCCAGCAGTTATGGGAGCGGGGGACAAGGTGAGCAGTTCTTC; CDR3: CASSYGSGGQGEQFF
J: TRBJ2-1; length: 14; V: TRBV5-1; size: -; D: TRBD2; DNA: TGCGCCAGCTATAGCGGGAGCCTAGGGAATGAGCAGTTCTTC; CDR3: CASYSGSLGNEQFF
J: TRBJ2-7; length: 13; V: TRBV6-2/TRBV6-3; size: -; D: -; DNA: TGTGCCAGCAGTCGGACAGTGTCCTACGAGCAGTACTTC; CDR3: CASSRTVSYEQYF
J: TRBJ1-4; length: 16; V: TRBV11-3; size: -; D: TRBD1; DNA: TGTGCCAGCAGCTTAGGGGCGGGACAGGGGACTGAAAAACTGTTTTTT; CDR3: CASSLGAGQGTEKLFF
J: TRBJ2-7; length: 11; V: TRBV2; size: -; D: -; DNA: TGTGCCAGCAGCGGAGCCTACGAGCAGTACTTC; CDR3: CASSGAYEQYF